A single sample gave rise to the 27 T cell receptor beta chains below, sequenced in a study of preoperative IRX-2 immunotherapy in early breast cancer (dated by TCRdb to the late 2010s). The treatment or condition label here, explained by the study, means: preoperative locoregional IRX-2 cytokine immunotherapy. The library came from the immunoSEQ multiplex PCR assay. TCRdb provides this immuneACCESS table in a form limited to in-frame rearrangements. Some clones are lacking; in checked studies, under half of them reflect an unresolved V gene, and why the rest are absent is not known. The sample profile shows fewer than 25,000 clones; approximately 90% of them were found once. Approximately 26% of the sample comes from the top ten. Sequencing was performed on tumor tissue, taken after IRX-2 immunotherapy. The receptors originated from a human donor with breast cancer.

CDR3 sequence reads: CASSTKPPSPSSGANVLTF. The CDR3 DNA sequence: TGTGCCAGCAGCACCAAACCACCCTCGCCTAGCTCTGGGGCCAACGTCCTGACTTTC. The chain is built from TRBV2 and TRBJ2-6; D unresolved. CDR1 SNHLY and CDR2 FYNNEI come from the germline V gene. The CDR3 sequence is 19 residues long. The V end lost 6 bases, the J end lost 0 bases, and 21 bases lay between the germline ends.

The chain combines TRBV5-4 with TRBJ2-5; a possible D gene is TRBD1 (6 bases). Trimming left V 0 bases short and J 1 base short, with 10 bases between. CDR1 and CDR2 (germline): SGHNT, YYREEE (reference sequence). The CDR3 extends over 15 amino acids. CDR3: CASSLGGRGQETQYF. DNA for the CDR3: TGTGCCAGCAGCTTGGGAGGCAGGGGCCAAGAGACCCAGTACTTC.

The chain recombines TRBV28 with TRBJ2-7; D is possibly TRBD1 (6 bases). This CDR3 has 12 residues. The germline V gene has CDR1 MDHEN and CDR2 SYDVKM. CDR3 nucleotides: TGTGCAACCCAGGGGCGCCACTACGAGCAGTACGTC. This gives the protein CATQGRHYEQYV.

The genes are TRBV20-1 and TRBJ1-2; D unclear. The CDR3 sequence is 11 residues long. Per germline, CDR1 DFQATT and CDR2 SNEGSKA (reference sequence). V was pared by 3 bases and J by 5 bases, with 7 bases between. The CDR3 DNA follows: TGCAGTGCTAGTAGTGATTATGGCTACACCTTC. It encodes CSASSDYGYTF.

The CDR3 region is CASSPESGGRNEQFF. DNA for the CDR3: TGTGCCAGCTCTCCCGAGAGCGGGGGACGGAATGAGCAGTTCTTC. The chain combines TRBV18 with TRBJ2-1, with 8 positions matching TRBD2. The CDR3 consists of 15 residues. Germline values: CDR1 KGHSH, CDR2 LQKENI. With 6 bases clipped from V and 7 bases from J, the junction kept 11 bases outside the gene matches.

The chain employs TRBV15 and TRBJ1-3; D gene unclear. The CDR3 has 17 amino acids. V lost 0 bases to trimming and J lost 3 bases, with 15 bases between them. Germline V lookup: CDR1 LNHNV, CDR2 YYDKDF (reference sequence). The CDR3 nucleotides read TGTGCCACCAGCAGAGATAGACGGCCTAATCTTGGAAACACCATATATTTT. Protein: CATSRDRRPNLGNTIYF.

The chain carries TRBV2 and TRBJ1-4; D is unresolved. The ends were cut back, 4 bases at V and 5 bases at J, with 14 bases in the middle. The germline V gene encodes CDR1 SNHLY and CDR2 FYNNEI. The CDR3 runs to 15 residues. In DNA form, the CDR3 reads TGTGCCAGCAGTGGTCAAGCGGGTTTGAATGAAAAACTGTTTTTT. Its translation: CASSGQAGLNEKLFF.

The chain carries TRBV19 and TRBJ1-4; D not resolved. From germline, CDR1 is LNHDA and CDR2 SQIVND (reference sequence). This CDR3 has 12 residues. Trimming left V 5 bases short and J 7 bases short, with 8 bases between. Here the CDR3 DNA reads TGTGCCAGTAGTCGGGCCACTGAAAAACTGTTTTTT. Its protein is CASSRATEKLFF. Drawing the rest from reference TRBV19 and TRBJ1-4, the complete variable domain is DGGITQSPKYLFRKEGQNVTLSCEQNLNHDAMYWYRQDPGQGLRLIYYSQIVNDFQKGDIAEGYSVSREKKESFPLTVTSAQKNPTAFYLCASSRATEKLFFGSGTQLSVL.

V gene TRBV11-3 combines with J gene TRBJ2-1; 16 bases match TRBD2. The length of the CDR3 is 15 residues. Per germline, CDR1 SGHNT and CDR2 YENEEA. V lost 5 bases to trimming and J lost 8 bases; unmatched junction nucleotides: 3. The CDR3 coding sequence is TGTGCCAGCAGCCCGGGACTAGCGGGGGGGCATGAGCAGTTCTTC. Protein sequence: CASSPGLAGGHEQFF.

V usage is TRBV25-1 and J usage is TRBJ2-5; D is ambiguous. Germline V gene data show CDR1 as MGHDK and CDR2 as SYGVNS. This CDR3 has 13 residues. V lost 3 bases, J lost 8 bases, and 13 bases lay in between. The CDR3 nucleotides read TGTGCCAGCAGTGACGGATTAGGGTTTACCCAGTACTTC. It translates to CASSDGLGFTQYF.

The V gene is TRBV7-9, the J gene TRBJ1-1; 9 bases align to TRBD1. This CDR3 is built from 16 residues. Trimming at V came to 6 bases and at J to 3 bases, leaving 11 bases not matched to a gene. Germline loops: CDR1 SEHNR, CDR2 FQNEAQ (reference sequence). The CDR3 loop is CASRPTGGAVYTEAFF. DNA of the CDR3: TGTGCCAGCAGACCAACAGGGGGCGCGGTTTACACTGAAGCTTTCTTT. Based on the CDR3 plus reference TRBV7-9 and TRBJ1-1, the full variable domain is DTGVSQNPRHKITKRGQNVTFRCDPISEHNRLYWYRQTLGQGPEFLTYFQNEAQLEKSRLLSDRFSAERPKGSFSTLEIQRTEQGDSAMYLCASRPTGGAVYTEAFFGQGTRLTVV.

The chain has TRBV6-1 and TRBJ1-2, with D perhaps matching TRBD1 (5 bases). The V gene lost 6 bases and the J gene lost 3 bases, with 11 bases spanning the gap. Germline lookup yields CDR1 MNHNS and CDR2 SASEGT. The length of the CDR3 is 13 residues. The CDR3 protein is CASSLDSYYGYTF. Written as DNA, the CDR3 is TGTGCCAGCAGCTTAGACAGCTACTATGGCTACACCTTC.

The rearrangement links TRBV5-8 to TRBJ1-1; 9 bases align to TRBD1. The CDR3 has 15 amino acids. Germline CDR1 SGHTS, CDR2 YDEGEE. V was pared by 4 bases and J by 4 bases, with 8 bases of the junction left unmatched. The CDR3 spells CASSHRDRVATEAFF. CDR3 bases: TGTGCCAGCAGCCACCGGGACAGGGTGGCCACTGAAGCTTTCTTT.

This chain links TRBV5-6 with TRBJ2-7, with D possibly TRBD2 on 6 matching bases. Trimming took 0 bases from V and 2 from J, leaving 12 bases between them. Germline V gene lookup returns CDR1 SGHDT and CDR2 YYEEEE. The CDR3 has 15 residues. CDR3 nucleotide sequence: TGTGCCAGCAGCTTGGCGGGGGTTTTCCCCTACGAGCAGTACGTC. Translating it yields CASSLAGVFPYEQYV.

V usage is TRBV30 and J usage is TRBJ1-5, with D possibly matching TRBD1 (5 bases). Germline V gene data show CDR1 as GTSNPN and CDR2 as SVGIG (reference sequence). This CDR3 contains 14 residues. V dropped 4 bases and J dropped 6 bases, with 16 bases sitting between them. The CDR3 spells CAWMGQGYGQPQHF. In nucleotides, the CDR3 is TGTGCCTGGATGGGCCAGGGTTACGGTCAGCCCCAGCATTTT.

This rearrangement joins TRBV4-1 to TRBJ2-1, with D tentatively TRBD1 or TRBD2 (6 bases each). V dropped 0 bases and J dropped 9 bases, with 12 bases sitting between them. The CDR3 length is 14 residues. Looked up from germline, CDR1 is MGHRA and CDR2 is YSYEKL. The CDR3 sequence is CASSQDRGPGEQFF. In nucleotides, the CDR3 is TGCGCCAGCAGCCAAGATCGGGGGCCAGGTGAGCAGTTCTTC.

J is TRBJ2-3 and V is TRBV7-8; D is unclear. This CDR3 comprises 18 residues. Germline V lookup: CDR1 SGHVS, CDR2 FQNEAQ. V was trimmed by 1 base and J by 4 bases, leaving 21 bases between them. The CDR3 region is CASSLVSGGVGGADTQYF. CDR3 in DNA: TGTGCCAGCAGCTTAGTCTCAGGCGGAGTTGGCGGCGCAGATACGCAGTATTTT.

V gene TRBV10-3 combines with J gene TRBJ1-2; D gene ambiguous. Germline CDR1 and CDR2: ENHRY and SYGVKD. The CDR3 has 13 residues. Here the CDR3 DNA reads TGTGCTCTTAGCCTAGAAGAGTACTATGGCTACACCTTC. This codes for CALSLEEYYGYTF.

As DNA, the CDR3 is TGTGCCATCAGTGCCTCAGGGGAACATGAAAAACTGTTTTTT. Its translation: CAISASGEHEKLFF. The chain recombines TRBV10-3 with TRBJ1-4; D may be TRBD1 (6 bases). Germline loops: CDR1 ENHRY, CDR2 SYGVKD. Trimming took off 4 bases at V and 6 bases at J, with 12 bases between the two ends. The CDR3 extends over 14 amino acids.

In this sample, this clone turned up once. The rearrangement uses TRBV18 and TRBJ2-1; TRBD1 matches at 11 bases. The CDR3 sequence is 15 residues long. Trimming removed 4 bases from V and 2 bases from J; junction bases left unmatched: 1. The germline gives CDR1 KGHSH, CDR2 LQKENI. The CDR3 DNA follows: TGTGCCAGCTCACAGGGACAGGGGGCCTACAATGAGCAGTTCTTC. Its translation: CASSQGQGAYNEQFF.

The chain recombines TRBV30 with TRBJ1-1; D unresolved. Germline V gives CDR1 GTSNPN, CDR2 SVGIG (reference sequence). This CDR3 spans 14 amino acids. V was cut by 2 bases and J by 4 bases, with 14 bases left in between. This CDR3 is CAWSPRTAGTEAFF. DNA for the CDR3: TGTGCCTGGAGTCCCAGGACCGCGGGCACTGAAGCTTTCTTT.

The CDR3 is CASSPGSYNEQFF. CDR3 bases: TGTGCCAGCTCACCAGGGTCCTACAATGAGCAGTTCTTC. The chain combines TRBV18 with TRBJ2-1, with D unclear. V lost 2 bases and J lost 1, with 3 bases in between. Germline values: CDR1 KGHSH, CDR2 LQKENI. The CDR3 is made up of 13 amino acids.

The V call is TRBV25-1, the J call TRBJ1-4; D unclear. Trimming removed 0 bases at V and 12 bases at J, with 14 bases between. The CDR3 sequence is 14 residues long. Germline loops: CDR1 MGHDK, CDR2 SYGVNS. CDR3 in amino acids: CASSEYAVAGELFF. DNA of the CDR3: TGTGCCAGCAGTGAATATGCCGTGGCGGGTGAACTGTTTTTT.

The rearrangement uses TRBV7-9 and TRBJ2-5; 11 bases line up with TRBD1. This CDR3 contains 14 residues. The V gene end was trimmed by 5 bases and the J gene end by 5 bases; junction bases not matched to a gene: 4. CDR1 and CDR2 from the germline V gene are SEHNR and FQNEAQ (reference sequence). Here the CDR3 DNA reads TGTGCCAGCAGCAGGGGACAGGGGGGTGAGACCCAGTACTTC. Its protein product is CASSRGQGGETQYF.

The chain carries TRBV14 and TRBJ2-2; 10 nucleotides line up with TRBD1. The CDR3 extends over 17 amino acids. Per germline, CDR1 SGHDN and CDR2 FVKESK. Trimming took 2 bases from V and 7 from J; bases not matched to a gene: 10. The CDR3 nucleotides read TGTGCCAGCAGCCAACTGGGACAGGGGCTTACGGGCGGGGAGCTGTTTTTT. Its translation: CASSQLGQGLTGGELFF.

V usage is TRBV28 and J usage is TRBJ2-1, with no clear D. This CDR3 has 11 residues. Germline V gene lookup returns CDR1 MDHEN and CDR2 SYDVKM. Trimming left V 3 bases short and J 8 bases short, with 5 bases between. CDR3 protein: CASSLAYEQFF. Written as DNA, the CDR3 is TGTGCCAGCAGTTTGGCATATGAGCAGTTCTTC.

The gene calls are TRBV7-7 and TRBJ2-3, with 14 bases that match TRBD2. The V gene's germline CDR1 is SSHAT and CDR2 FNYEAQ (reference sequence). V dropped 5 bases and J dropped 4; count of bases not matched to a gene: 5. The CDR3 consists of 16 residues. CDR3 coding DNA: TGTGCCAGCAGCCTAGGGACTAGCGGGGGTGCAGATACGCAGTATTTT. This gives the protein CASSLGTSGGADTQYF.